This T cell receptor beta chain emerged from a study of response to subunit inactivated influenza vaccine. Study-level findings and limits: The authors offered the suggestion that each seasonal influenza vaccination recruits few new T cells.

TCRdb redid the calling of the RT-PCR reads with MiXCR, one entry per CDR3 protein. The repertoire includes about 570,000 distinct CDR3 sequences, 10% to 12% of them detected once, and approximately 10% sits in the top ten. The count of this clonotype is one. Its antigen is currently unknown. In addition, the sample was reused for a study of T cells expressing NK-cell markers. From that paper: The authors made TCR beta cDNA libraries by 5'RACE template switching. This switching added a universal primer site and UMIs. Repertoire data for TCR beta were derived from sorted T cells (CD3+CD56+NKG2C+, CD3+CD56+NKG2C- and CD3+CD56-NKG2C+).

The clonotype was recovered from a man between 45 and 60 years old who received an inactivated influenza vaccine. Sequencing was performed on PBMCs from blood, taken on the day of vaccination.

Here the CDR3 reads CASSQVPTTGDTQYF. CDR3 in DNA: TGCGCCAGCAGCCAAGTCCCCACGACAGGGGATACGCAGTATTTT. This sequence joins TRBV4-3 and TRBJ2-3; 7 bases are shared with TRBD1. The CDR3 totals 15 residues. V was clipped by 1 base and J by 6 bases; unmatched bases: 7. Germline V CDR1 and CDR2: LGHNA, YSLEER.